The rows below give T cell receptor beta chains drawn from one sample of a study of blood T cell repertoires in COVID-19. Some clones are missing from TCRdb's copy, which holds only in-frame ones; the method was immunoSEQ multiplex PCR. The sample contains roughly 250,000 clones, approximately 79% of which appear only once. Sequencing was performed on peripheral blood. All receptors derive from a woman between 40 and 55 years old with active or convalescent COVID-19. Each CDR3 is given with its conserved first and last residue. The D gene is left open where the match is weak. The size of a clone is reported for some rows only, either as once, few or many, or as a class for expanded clones.

clone size: -; V gene: TRBV28; J gene: TRBJ1-6; D gene: TRBD1; CDR3 DNA: TGTGCCAGCAGTTCAGGGGGGCCGGATTCACCCCTCCACTTT; CDR3 protein: CASSSGGPDSPLHF
clone size: -; V gene: TRBV9; J gene: TRBJ1-6; D gene: -; CDR3 DNA: TGTGCCAGCAGCGTAGGAGGGGAGGCTTTTAATTCACCCCTCCACTTT; CDR3 protein: CASSVGGEAFNSPLHF
clone size: -; V gene: TRBV19; J gene: TRBJ1-5; D gene: -; CDR3 DNA: TGTGCCAGTAGTATGACCCCCCAGGGCCCGGCCCAGCATTTT; CDR3 protein: CASSMTPQGPAQHF
clone size: -; V gene: TRBV5-5; J gene: TRBJ1-1; D gene: TRBD1; CDR3 DNA: TGTGCCAGCAGCTTACTACCGGGACAGGGGCTGACTGAAGCTTTCTTT; CDR3 protein: CASSLLPGQGLTEAFF
clone size: once; V gene: TRBV7-9; J gene: TRBJ2-5; D gene: TRBD1; CDR3 DNA: TGTGCCAGCAGCTTAGGGACAGGGGTAGAGACCCAGTACTTC; CDR3 protein: CASSLGTGVETQYF
clone size: -; V gene: TRBV6-2/TRBV6-3; J gene: TRBJ2-4; D gene: -; CDR3 DNA: TGTGCCAGCAGGCCTACCCTACTCAAAACAGACATTCAGTACTTC; CDR3 protein: CASRPTLLKTDIQYF
clone size: -; V gene: TRBV5-1; J gene: TRBJ1-1; D gene: TRBD1; CDR3 DNA: TGCGCCAGCAGCATGGGACAGGGCACTGAAGCTTTCTTT; CDR3 protein: CASSMGQGTEAFF
clone size: once; V gene: TRBV4-1; J gene: TRBJ1-2; D gene: TRBD1; CDR3 DNA: TGCGCCAGCAGCCAAGAATCCGGACAGGGGGGCTATGGCTACACCTTC; CDR3 protein: CASSQESGQGGYGYTF
clone size: many; V gene: TRBV2; J gene: TRBJ1-3; D gene: -; CDR3 DNA: TGTGCCACCGAAAGGACAGTGGGAAACACCATATATTTT; CDR3 protein: CATERTVGNTIYF
clone size: -; V gene: TRBV21-1; J gene: TRBJ1-1; D gene: -; CDR3 DNA: TGTGCCAGCAGCAAAGTCGGGCAGGCAGAGGGTCCTGAAGCTTTCTTT; CDR3 protein: CASSKVGQAEGPEAFF
clone size: -; V gene: TRBV30; J gene: TRBJ2-7; D gene: -; CDR3 DNA: TGTGCCTGGAGTACAACGGGGGTGGAAGTGTACTTC; CDR3 protein: CAWSTTGVEVYF
clone size: -; V gene: TRBV2; J gene: TRBJ2-1; D gene: TRBD2; CDR3 DNA: TGTGCCAGCAAGGTCCGCACTAGCGGCAATGAGCAGTTCTTC; CDR3 protein: CASKVRTSGNEQFF
clone size: few; V gene: TRBV7-2; J gene: TRBJ1-3; D gene: TRBD1; CDR3 DNA: TGTGCCAGCAGCAAACAATCAGGGGGAGTCGGAAACACCATATATTTT; CDR3 protein: CASSKQSGGVGNTIYF
clone size: -; V gene: TRBV27; J gene: TRBJ2-6; D gene: TRBD1; CDR3 DNA: TGTGCCAGCGGAACCCGGACAGGGGGCTCTGGGGCCAACGTCCTGACTTTC; CDR3 protein: CASGTRTGGSGANVLTF
clone size: once; V gene: TRBV5-1; J gene: TRBJ2-3; D gene: -; CDR3 DNA: TGCGCCAGCAGCTTGGGGGGCGGCTCAGATACGCAGTATTTT; CDR3 protein: CASSLGGGSDTQYF